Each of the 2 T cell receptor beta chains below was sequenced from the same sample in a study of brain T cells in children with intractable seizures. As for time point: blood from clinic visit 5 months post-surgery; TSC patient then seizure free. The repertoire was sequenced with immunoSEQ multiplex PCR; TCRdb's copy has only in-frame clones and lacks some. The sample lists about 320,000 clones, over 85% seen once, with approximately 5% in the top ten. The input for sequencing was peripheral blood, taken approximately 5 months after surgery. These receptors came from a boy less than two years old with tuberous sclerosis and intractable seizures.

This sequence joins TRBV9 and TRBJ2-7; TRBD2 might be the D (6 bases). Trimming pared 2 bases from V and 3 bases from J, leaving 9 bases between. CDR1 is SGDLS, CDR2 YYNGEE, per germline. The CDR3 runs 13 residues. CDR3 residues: CASSVGGDYEQYF. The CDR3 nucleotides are TGTGCCAGCAGCGTCGGCGGGGACTACGAGCAGTACTTC.

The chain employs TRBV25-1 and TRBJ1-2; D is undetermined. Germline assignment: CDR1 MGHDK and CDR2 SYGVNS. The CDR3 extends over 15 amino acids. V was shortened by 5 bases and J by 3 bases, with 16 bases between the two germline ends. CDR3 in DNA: TGTGCCAGCAGTTTCCAGACGGAAGCTTACTATGGCTACACCTTC. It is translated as CASSFQTEAYYGYTF.